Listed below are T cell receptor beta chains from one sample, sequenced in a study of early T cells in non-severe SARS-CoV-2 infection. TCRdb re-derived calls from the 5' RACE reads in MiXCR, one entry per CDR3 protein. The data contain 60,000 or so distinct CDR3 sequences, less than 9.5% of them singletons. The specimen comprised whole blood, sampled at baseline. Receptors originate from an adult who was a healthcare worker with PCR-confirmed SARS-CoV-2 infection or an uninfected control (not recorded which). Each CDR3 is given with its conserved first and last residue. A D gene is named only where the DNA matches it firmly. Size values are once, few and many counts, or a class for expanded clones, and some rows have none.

CDR3 protein: CSARKSLAGDNEQFF
CDR3 DNA: TGCAGTGCTAGAAAGTCACTAGCGGGGGACAATGAGCAGTTCTTC
J gene: TRBJ2-1
D gene: TRBD2
V gene: TRBV20-1
clone size: .

CDR3 protein: CASSYVGGSSSGANVLTF
CDR3 DNA: TGTGCCAGCAGTTACGTCGGGGGATCCAGCTCTGGGGCCAACGTCCTGACTTTC
J gene: TRBJ2-6
D gene: .
V gene: TRBV6-6
clone size: medium-sized

CDR3 protein: CASSEALEGPRSYEQYF
CDR3 DNA: TGTGCCAGCAGTGAAGCGCTCGAGGGACCCCGCTCCTACGAGCAGTACTTC
J gene: TRBJ2-7
D gene: .
V gene: TRBV2
clone size: .

CDR3 protein: CASSLDPGAYEQYF
CDR3 DNA: TGTGCCAGCAGCTTAGACCCGGGGGCCTACGAGCAGTACTTC
J gene: TRBJ2-7
D gene: .
V gene: TRBV7-9
clone size: .

CDR3 protein: CASSPGPRHEQYF
CDR3 DNA: TGCGCCAGCAGCCCAGGGCCCAGGCACGAGCAGTACTTC
J gene: TRBJ2-7
D gene: .
V gene: TRBV4-1
clone size: many

CDR3 protein: CSVDVSPGLSNYGYTF
CDR3 DNA: TGCAGCGTTGATGTCAGCCCCGGTCTCTCGAACTATGGCTACACCTTC
J gene: TRBJ1-2
D gene: .
V gene: TRBV29-1
clone size: .

CDR3 protein: CASSQEEDSRVSYEQYF
CDR3 DNA: TGCGCCAGCAGCCAGGAGGAGGACTCCCGAGTCTCCTACGAGCAGTACTTC
J gene: TRBJ2-7
D gene: .
V gene: TRBV10-1
clone size: .

CDR3 protein: CSVVVVTEAFF
CDR3 DNA: TGCAGCGTTGTTGTGGTCACTGAAGCTTTCTTT
J gene: TRBJ1-1
D gene: .
V gene: TRBV29-1
clone size: .

CDR3 protein: CASSTGTPRAEKLFF
CDR3 DNA: TGTGCCAGCAGCACCGGGACACCCCGTGCTGAAAAACTGTTTTTT
J gene: TRBJ1-4
D gene: .
V gene: TRBV21-1
clone size: many

CDR3 protein: CASSSAYEQYF
CDR3 DNA: TGTGCCAGCAGCTCGGCCTACGAGCAGTACTTC
J gene: TRBJ2-7
D gene: .
V gene: TRBV7-9
clone size: many

CDR3 protein: CASSHTSGGPDTQYF
CDR3 DNA: TGTGCCAGCAGTCATACTAGCGGGGGCCCAGATACGCAGTATTTT
J gene: TRBJ2-3
D gene: TRBD2
V gene: TRBV6-1
clone size: many

CDR3 protein: CASSLPNTGELFF
CDR3 DNA: TGTGCCAGCAGCTTACCAAACACCGGGGAGCTGTTTTTT
J gene: TRBJ2-2
D gene: .
V gene: TRBV13
clone size: few

CDR3 protein: CATSREGGTNEKLFF
CDR3 DNA: TGTGCCACCAGCAGAGAGGGCGGAACTAATGAAAAACTGTTTTTT
J gene: TRBJ1-4
D gene: .
V gene: TRBV15
clone size: .

CDR3 protein: CASSRTGGYEQYF
CDR3 DNA: TGCGCCAGCAGTCGGACAGGGGGCTACGAGCAGTACTTC
J gene: TRBJ2-7
D gene: TRBD1
V gene: TRBV10-1
clone size: medium-sized

CDR3 protein: CASSLDGGQGTRTQYF
CDR3 DNA: TGTGCCAGCAGCTTAGATGGTGGGCAGGGGACAAGGACGCAGTATTTT
J gene: TRBJ2-3
D gene: .
V gene: TRBV11-2
clone size: few

CDR3 protein: CASKQGGGGGDTQYF
CDR3 DNA: TGTGCCAGCAAACAGGGAGGGGGAGGAGGAGATACGCAGTATTTT
J gene: TRBJ2-3
D gene: .
V gene: TRBV12-3/TRBV12-4
clone size: many

CDR3 protein: CASSLDGGELFF
CDR3 DNA: TGTGCCAGCAGTCTAGACGGCGGGGAGCTGTTTTTT
J gene: TRBJ2-2
D gene: .
V gene: TRBV27
clone size: .

CDR3 protein: CASSRDRASPLHF
CDR3 DNA: TGTGCCAGCAGCCGGGACAGGGCCTCACCCCTCCACTTT
J gene: TRBJ1-6
D gene: TRBD1
V gene: TRBV6-1
clone size: many

CDR3 protein: CASTGGETNYGYTF
CDR3 DNA: TGTGCCAGCACAGGGGGCGAGACTAACTATGGCTACACCTTC
J gene: TRBJ1-2
D gene: TRBD1
V gene: TRBV19
clone size: .

CDR3 protein: CASSYSSGGALSYEQYF
CDR3 DNA: TGTGCCAGCAGTTACTCTAGCGGGGGGGCTCTGTCCTACGAGCAGTACTTC
J gene: TRBJ2-7
D gene: TRBD2
V gene: TRBV6-5
clone size: .

CDR3 protein: CATSAAAGYGYTF
CDR3 DNA: TGTGCCACCAGTGCTGCGGCAGGGTATGGCTACACCTTC
J gene: TRBJ1-2
D gene: .
V gene: TRBV24-1
clone size: few

CDR3 protein: CSALGTGSSGSPEAFF
CDR3 DNA: TGCAGCGCACTTGGGACAGGGTCTTCGGGCAGCCCTGAAGCTTTCTTT
J gene: TRBJ1-1
D gene: TRBD1
V gene: TRBV29-1
clone size: .

CDR3 protein: CASSFVNSGNTIYF
CDR3 DNA: TGTGCCAGCAGCTTCGTCAACTCTGGAAACACCATATATTTT
J gene: TRBJ1-3
D gene: .
V gene: TRBV11-2
clone size: few

CDR3 protein: CASSLAQLNTEAFF
CDR3 DNA: TGTGCCAGCAGCTTAGCGCAGTTGAACACTGAAGCTTTCTTT
J gene: TRBJ1-1
D gene: .
V gene: TRBV7-6
clone size: few

CDR3 protein: CASSPVDSRNSPLHF
CDR3 DNA: TGCGCCAGCAGCCCTGTCGACAGCCGGAATTCACCCCTCCACTTT
J gene: TRBJ1-6
D gene: .
V gene: TRBV5-1
clone size: .

CDR3 protein: CASSQASGTSHTETQYF
CDR3 DNA: TGCGCCAGCAGCCAAGCGTCAGGGACTAGCCATACGGAGACCCAGTACTTC
J gene: TRBJ2-5
D gene: TRBD2
V gene: TRBV4-1
clone size: few

CDR3 protein: CASSRQGANYGYTF
CDR3 DNA: TGTGCCAGCAGCCGACAGGGAGCTAACTATGGCTACACCTTC
J gene: TRBJ1-2
D gene: TRBD1
V gene: TRBV14
clone size: .

CDR3 protein: CASSPKEAGGQETQYF
CDR3 DNA: TGCGCCAGCAGCCCTAAGGAGGCGGGAGGGCAAGAGACCCAGTACTTC
J gene: TRBJ2-5
D gene: TRBD2
V gene: TRBV4-1
clone size: many

CDR3 protein: CASSLIPESSYNEQFF
CDR3 DNA: TGCGCCAGCAGCTTAATCCCTGAGAGCTCCTACAATGAGCAGTTCTTC
J gene: TRBJ2-1
D gene: .
V gene: TRBV5-1
clone size: .

CDR3 protein: CASSETTNQPQHF
CDR3 DNA: TGTGCCAGCTCCGAGACCACGAATCAGCCCCAGCATTTT
J gene: TRBJ1-5
D gene: .
V gene: TRBV11-1
clone size: many

CDR3 protein: CSASSISGGIRQETQYF
CDR3 DNA: TGCAGTGCTAGCAGTATTAGCGGGGGGATCCGACAAGAGACCCAGTACTTC
J gene: TRBJ2-5
D gene: TRBD2
V gene: TRBV20-1
clone size: .

CDR3 protein: CSARDLLGGFNEQFF
CDR3 DNA: TGCAGTGCTAGAGATCTACTAGGAGGTTTCAATGAGCAGTTCTTC
J gene: TRBJ2-1
D gene: .
V gene: TRBV20-1
clone size: few

CDR3 protein: CASSDEGAQETQYF
CDR3 DNA: TGTGCCAGCAGTGATGAGGGAGCCCAAGAGACCCAGTACTTC
J gene: TRBJ2-5
D gene: .
V gene: TRBV2
clone size: .

CDR3 protein: CASSNSADTQYF
CDR3 DNA: TGTGCCAGCAGCAATAGCGCAGATACGCAGTATTTT
J gene: TRBJ2-3
D gene: .
V gene: TRBV7-9
clone size: .

CDR3 protein: CASSLAGLYNEQFF
CDR3 DNA: TGTGCCAGCAGTTTAGCGGGATTGTACAATGAGCAGTTCTTC
J gene: TRBJ2-1
D gene: .
V gene: TRBV12-3/TRBV12-4
clone size: .

CDR3 protein: CASSAQGSTGELFF
CDR3 DNA: TGTGCCAGCAGTGCCCAGGGGAGTACCGGGGAGCTGTTTTTT
J gene: TRBJ2-2
D gene: .
V gene: TRBV6-4
clone size: few

CDR3 protein: CAIGGLEFYEQYF
CDR3 DNA: TGTGCCATCGGCGGACTAGAATTCTACGAGCAGTACTTC
J gene: TRBJ2-7
D gene: TRBD2
V gene: TRBV10-3
clone size: few